A single sample is the source of the 22 T cell receptor beta chains below, sequenced in a study of CD8 T cells in Susac syndrome. RNA totalling roughly 0.45 to 1 ug underwent reverse transcription with random hexamers. TCRdb reprocessed the immunoSEQ multiplex PCR reads with MiXCR, giving one entry per CDR3 protein. The profile shows about 300,000 distinct CDR3 sequences, 70% to 90% of them singletons. What was sequenced was CD8+ T cells from PBMCs. Receptors were obtained from a human donor with multiple sclerosis.

This rearrangement joins TRBV29-1 to TRBJ2-4; D is tentatively TRBD1 or TRBD2 (6 bases each). V was pared by 4 bases and J by 8 bases, with 15 bases between. Germline assignment: CDR1 SQVTM and CDR2 ANQGSEA. This CDR3 has 13 residues. CDR3 region: CSVVGGEWDIQYF. Here the CDR3 DNA reads TGCAGCGTTGTCGGGGGCGAATGGGACATTCAGTACTTC.

The chain couples TRBV20-1 to TRBJ2-3; tentatively, D is TRBD2 (6 bases). CDR3 length equals 16 residues. Looked up from germline, CDR1 is DFQATT and CDR2 is SNEGSKA (reference sequence). The V end was cut by 0 bases, the J end by 0 bases, with 13 bases between. The CDR3 is CSAREFPGDSTDTQYF. DNA of the CDR3: TGCAGTGCTAGAGAATTCCCGGGGGACAGCACAGATACGCAGTATTTT.

The CDR3 sequence: CASSQDGGNEQFF. The CDR3 coding sequence is TGCGCCAGCAGCCAAGATGGCGGCAATGAGCAGTTCTTC. The rearrangement uses TRBV4-3 and TRBJ2-1; D remains ambiguous. The CDR3 is 13 amino acids. V lost 0 bases and J lost 6, with 6 bases in between. Germline V gene sequence: CDR1 LGHNA, CDR2 YSLEER.

The gene calls are TRBV7-2 and TRBJ1-2; D is possibly TRBD1 (5 bases). From germline, CDR1 is SGHTA and CDR2 FQGNSA. The CDR3 has 14 residues. V lost 3 bases and J 8 bases, leaving 16 bases between the germline ends. Written as DNA, the CDR3 is TGTGCCAGCAGCTTCGGGGCCCTCCATCGCGGCTACACCTTC. Its protein product is CASSFGALHRGYTF.

J is TRBJ2-7 and V is TRBV20-1; TRBD2 agrees at 13 bases. V shed 3 bases, J shed 7 bases, and the junction held 3 bases outside the gene matches. This CDR3 contains 13 residues. Germline V CDR1 and CDR2: DFQATT, SNEGSKA (reference sequence). The CDR3 DNA reads as TGCAGTGCTAGGGGACTAGCGGGGCTAGAGCAGTACTTC. Translated, it gives CSARGLAGLEQYF.

The rearrangement uses TRBV27 and TRBJ2-7; 8 nucleotides align to TRBD2. V was clipped by 5 bases and J by 0 bases; unmatched bases: 9. The CDR3 extends over 16 amino acids. Germline loops: CDR1 MNHEY, CDR2 SMNVEV (reference sequence). CDR3 loop: CASSPLSGMASYEQYF. CDR3 nucleotide sequence: TGTGCCAGCAGTCCCCTTAGCGGGATGGCCTCCTACGAGCAGTACTTC.

V and J are TRBV27 and TRBJ2-2; the D is unclear. This CDR3 region has 14 residues. Germline V gene sequence: CDR1 MNHEY, CDR2 SMNVEV (reference sequence). V dropped 3 bases and J dropped 5 bases, with 10 bases sitting between them. Here the CDR3 DNA reads TGTGCCAGCAGTTTGGCCGCCCCTACCGGGGAGCTGTTTTTT. Protein product: CASSLAAPTGELFF.

The chain is built from TRBV20-1 and TRBJ2-7; 8 nucleotides match TRBD2. Trimming at V came to 5 bases and at J to 2 bases, leaving 5 bases not matched to a gene. The CDR3 is 13 amino acids. Germline V lookup: CDR1 DFQATT, CDR2 SNEGSKA (reference sequence). CDR3 residues: CSAEALAAYEQYF. The CDR3 nucleotides are TGCAGTGCTGAGGCACTAGCGGCCTACGAGCAGTACTTC.

The chain is built from TRBV20-1 and TRBJ2-7; 9 bases are a match to TRBD1. Germline CDR1 and CDR2: DFQATT and SNEGSKA (reference sequence). With V trimmed by 0 bases and J by 0 bases, 12 bases remained unmatched. This CDR3 has 18 residues. The DNA of the CDR3 is TGCAGTGCTAGAGATCGGGACAGGGAATCAAGGGCCTCCTACGAGCAGTACTTC. Its translation is CSARDRDRESRASYEQYF.

J is TRBJ2-7 and V is TRBV20-1, with D hard to call. Germline V lookup: CDR1 DFQATT, CDR2 SNEGSKA (reference sequence). The CDR3 contains 14 residues. The V and J ends lost 2 bases and 0 bases respectively, with 11 bases between them. The CDR3 nucleotides are TGCAGTGCTAGAATTATGGGTAGCTCCTACGAGCAGTACTTC. This translates into CSARIMGSSYEQYF.

The chain combines TRBV18 with TRBJ2-3; 8 nucleotides agree with TRBD2. Unmatched junction bases numbered 6, after V lost 5 bases and J lost 2 bases. Germline V gene lookup returns CDR1 KGHSH and CDR2 LQKENI. The CDR3 is 15 amino acids. CDR3 DNA: TGTGCCAGCTCAGCGAGCGGGGGACACACAGATACGCAGTATTTT. Its protein product is CASSASGGHTDTQYF.

The genes are TRBV4-3 and TRBJ1-5, with 7 bases that match TRBD1. The V segment lost 3 bases and the J segment 3 bases; nucleotides outside the gene matches: 8. The CDR3 has 16 amino acids. Germline V lookup: CDR1 LGHNA, CDR2 YSLEER. Written as DNA, the CDR3 is TGCGCCAGCAGCCACTCCCGGACAGGCTTCAATCAGCCCCAGCATTTT. The encoded protein is CASSHSRTGFNQPQHF.

This clonotype appeared a few times. The chain uses TRBV19 and TRBJ1-2; D not resolved. Germline V gene data show CDR1 as LNHDA and CDR2 as SQIVND (reference sequence). V shed 5 bases and J shed 5 bases, with 12 bases lying between them. The CDR3 runs 13 residues. The CDR3 nucleotides are TGTGCCAGTAGTCCTTCCAGGATTTATGGCTACACCTTC. Protein product: CASSPSRIYGYTF. Drawing the rest from reference TRBV19 and TRBJ1-2, the complete variable domain is DGGITQSPKYLFRKEGQNVTLSCEQNLNHDAMYWYRQDPGQGLRLIYYSQIVNDFQKGDIAEGYSVSREKKESFPLTVTSAQKNPTAFYLCASSPSRIYGYTFGSGTRLTVV.

The rearrangement uses TRBV7-8 and TRBJ2-1; D is perhaps TRBD2 (5 bases). Trimming removed 0 bases from V and 15 bases from J, with 12 bases in between. Germline CDR1 and CDR2: SGHVS and FQNEAQ. This CDR3 has 12 residues. The CDR3 here is CASSLALPEVFF. The CDR3, as DNA: TGTGCCAGCAGCTTAGCGCTACCGGAGGTGTTCTTC.

The rearrangement joins TRBV9 to TRBJ2-3; D may be TRBD2 (7 bases). Trimming cost V 3 bases and J 1 base, with 12 bases left between them. The CDR3 is made up of 15 amino acids. In germline, CDR1 is SGDLS, CDR2 YYNGEE. The CDR3 is CASSEGGARTDTQYF. DNA for the CDR3: TGTGCCAGCAGCGAGGGGGGGGCTCGCACAGATACGCAGTATTTT.

This rearrangement joins TRBV2 to TRBJ2-3; 7 bases agree with TRBD1. The V gene end was trimmed by 5 bases and the J gene end by 0 bases; junction bases not matched to a gene: 8. Germline CDR1 and CDR2: SNHLY and FYNNEI. The CDR3 is 16 amino acids. The CDR3 sequence is CASSRRQGTSTDTQYF. The DNA for the CDR3 is TGTGCCAGCAGTCGCCGACAGGGAACTAGCACAGATACGCAGTATTTT. The full variable domain, its missing parts supplied by reference TRBV2 and TRBJ2-3, is EPEVTQTPSHQVTQMGQEVILRCVPISNHLYFYWYRQILGQKVEFLVSFYNNEISEKSEIFDDQFSVERPDGSNFTLKIRSTKLEDSAMYFCASSRRQGTSTDTQYFGPGTRLTVL.

The chain is built from TRBV12-3 or TRBV12-4 and TRBJ2-2; tentatively, D is TRBD2 (6 bases). This CDR3 region has 15 residues. V lost 6 bases to trimming and J lost 2 bases, with 13 bases between them. The CDR3 sequence: CASRIAVGNTGELFF. The CDR3, as DNA: TGTGCCAGCAGGATAGCGGTTGGTAACACCGGGGAGCTGTTTTTT.

The chain combines TRBV20-1 with TRBJ2-3; 9 bases are shared with TRBD2. Germline V gene data show CDR1 as DFQATT and CDR2 as SNEGSKA (reference sequence). Trimming cost V 5 bases and J 4 bases; bases outside gene matches: 7. This CDR3 is built from 14 residues. CDR3 DNA: TGCAGTGCTGGCGGGAGGGCCTTCCCAGATACGCAGTATTTT. Protein sequence: CSAGGRAFPDTQYF.

For the CDR3, the DNA is TGTGCCAGCAGTTTCGCAGGGAGCTATGGCTACACCTTC. Residues: CASSFAGSYGYTF. The V gene is TRBV27, the J gene TRBJ1-2; maybe TRBD1 (5 bases). The germline V and J ends were trimmed by 3 bases and 4 bases, with 9 bases remaining between them. Per germline, CDR1 MNHEY and CDR2 SMNVEV (reference sequence). The CDR3 covers 13 residues.

The chain recombines TRBV20-1 with TRBJ2-1; D call uncertain. Trimming took off 0 bases at V and 5 bases at J, with 8 bases between the two ends. This CDR3 contains 13 residues. Germline V lookup: CDR1 DFQATT, CDR2 SNEGSKA (reference sequence). The CDR3 is CSARDRNNNEQFF. CDR3 nucleotide sequence: TGCAGTGCTAGAGATCGGAACAACAATGAGCAGTTCTTC.

This clonotype was seen a single time. The chain has TRBV3-1 and TRBJ2-1; 9 bases line up with TRBD2. V dropped 3 bases and J dropped 7; count of bases not matched to a gene: 7. CDR1 and CDR2 from the germline V gene are LGHDT and YNNKEL (reference sequence). The CDR3 covers 15 residues. The CDR3 protein is CASSHTLAGSNEQFF. The CDR3 nucleotides are TGTGCCAGCAGCCACACCCTAGCGGGGTCTAATGAGCAGTTCTTC.

As concerns this clonotype: The junction differs from germline at one of its ends, possibly a read error. The chain uses TRBV7-2 and TRBJ2-7, with D possibly matching TRBD1 (6 bases). Germline-derived CDR1 and CDR2 are SGHTA and FQGNSA. The CDR3 extends over 13 amino acids. CDR3 DNA sequence: TGTGCCAGCATCGGGGACACAACCTACGAGCAGTGCTTC. Translated, it gives CASIGDTTYEQCF.